Below are 16 T cell receptor beta chains sequenced from a single sample in a study of regulatory T cells in long-lasting Graves disease. Time point in this sample: newly diagnosed GD, antithyroid drugs for less than 3 months. Following extraction of RNA from PBMCs, that RNA was used to make the TCR library. Arm-PCR of CDR3 regions and iRepertoire HTBI primers were the basis on which TCR beta libraries were built. TCRdb itself ran the multiplex PCR reads through MiXCR, one entry per CDR3 protein. Of 540,000 or so distinct CDR3 sequences in the sample, about 13% were seen once. These data were also reused for a study on T cells in Graves' hyperthyroidism and ophthalmopathy.

Sample: peripheral blood mononuclear cells (PBMCs), taken at new diagnosis, from a patient treated with antithyroid drugs. The receptors derive from a man aged 25 to 45 with Graves disease.

This clonotype was counted at least ten times. This chain connects TRBV7-8 to TRBJ2-1, with D possibly TRBD2 on 5 matching bases. The V and J ends lost 5 bases and 0 bases respectively, with 17 bases between them. The germline V gene has CDR1 SGHVS and CDR2 FQNEAQ. This CDR3 is built from 17 residues. CDR3 loop: CASSADPGRRSYNEQFF. As DNA, the CDR3 is TGTGCCAGCAGCGCCGACCCGGGGAGACGCTCCTACAATGAGCAGTTCTTC.

CDR3: CSETGGSHEQFF. CDR3 in DNA: TGCAGTGAGACAGGGGGCTCACATGAGCAGTTCTTC. The chain is built from TRBV20-1 and TRBJ2-1, with TRBD1 matching over 10 bases. Germline loops: CDR1 DFQATT, CDR2 SNEGSKA (reference sequence). This CDR3 contains 12 residues. Trimming took 7 bases from V and 8 from J; bases not matched to a gene: 5.

This clonotype has a handful of counts. The genes are TRBV5-1 and TRBJ2-5; 7 bases are shared with TRBD1. This CDR3 is 14 amino acids long. The germline gives CDR1 SGHRS, CDR2 YFSETQ. The V and J ends lost 4 bases and 5 bases, in that order; junction bases with no gene match: 8. In DNA, the CDR3 is TGCGCCAGCAGCACCACAGGGGAAGGGGAGACCCAGTACTTC. It encodes CASSTTGEGETQYF.

This clonotype has only a few counts. The J gene is TRBJ2-7, the V gene TRBV5-1; D remains unclear. Germline V gives CDR1 SGHRS, CDR2 YFSETQ. V lost 0 bases and J lost 3, with 10 bases in between. The CDR3 sequence is 14 residues long. CDR3 in amino acids: CASSLVSLSYEQYF. The CDR3 bases are TGCGCCAGCAGCTTGGTAAGTCTGAGCTACGAGCAGTACTTC.

Many counts were recorded for this clonotype. V gene TRBV6-1 combines with J gene TRBJ2-1; 15 bases align to TRBD2. J was trimmed by 10 bases and V by 6 bases; bases with no gene match: 13. Germline-derived CDR1 and CDR2 are MNHNS and SASEGT. CDR3 size: 17 residues. The CDR3 bases are TGTGCCAGCAGAAACCTTCGGACTAGCGGGAGGGAGGTCGAGCAGTTCTTC. Translated, it gives CASRNLRTSGREVEQFF.

This clonotype has ten or more counts. The chain combines TRBV18 with TRBJ2-1; D is unclear. Trimming shortened V by 2 bases and J by 4 bases, and 9 bases separated the two germline ends. Germline V gives CDR1 KGHSH, CDR2 LQKENI. CDR3 length equals 14 residues. The CDR3 here is CASSPWQGYNEQFF. As DNA, the CDR3 is TGTGCCAGCTCACCATGGCAAGGGTACAATGAGCAGTTCTTC. Together with reference TRBV18 and TRBJ2-1, the CDR3 gives the full variable domain: NAGVMQNPRHLVRRRGQEARLRCSPMKGHSHVYWYRQLPEEGLKFMVYLQKENIIDESGMPKERFSAEFPKEGPSILRIQQVVRGDSAAYFCASSPWQGYNEQFFGPGTRLTVL.

The sample holds a few counts of this clonotype. It may be a read error: a sequence one base away is much more abundant. The chain joins TRBV6-2 or TRBV6-3 to TRBJ2-1; D not resolved. The CDR3 contains 15 residues. Per germline, CDR1 MNHEY and CDR2 SVGEGT. This chain's CDR3 is CVSSYTNQRGNEQFF. As DNA, the CDR3 is TGTGTCAGCAGTTATACTAACCAAAGAGGCAATGAGCAGTTCTTC.

This clonotype was seen many times. V gene TRBV5-5 combines with J gene TRBJ1-5; no clear D gene. CDR3 length: 16 residues. The germline CDR1 and CDR2 sequences are SGHKS and YYEKEE (reference sequence). V was pared by 0 bases and J by 2 bases, with 12 bases between. In DNA form, the CDR3 reads TGTGCCAGCAGCTTGGCCGCGGCAGGAGGCAATCAGCCCCAGCATTTT. Protein product: CASSLAAAGGNQPQHF.

In its sample, this clonotype was seen many times. The gene calls are TRBV27 and TRBJ2-1; D is possibly TRBD1 (6 bases). The CDR3 consists of 15 residues. Germline CDR1 and CDR2: MNHEY and SMNVEV (reference sequence). V was cut by 5 bases and J by 9 bases, with 20 bases left in between. As DNA, the CDR3 is TGTGCCAGCAGTAACACCGGGACCCAGGGGCGTGAGCAGTTCTTC. Amino acid sequence: CASSNTGTQGREQFF.

This clonotype came up many times. V and J are TRBV20-1 and TRBJ2-3; 9 bases are a match to TRBD2. Germline loops: CDR1 DFQATT, CDR2 SNEGSKA (reference sequence). This CDR3 region has 17 residues. Trimming cost V 0 bases and J 3 bases; bases outside gene matches: 10. The chain's CDR3 is CSARDPTAGGSTDTQYF. The CDR3 region has the DNA TGCAGTGCTAGAGATCCGACGGCGGGAGGGAGTACAGATACGCAGTATTTT.

This clonotype was seen many times. The J gene is TRBJ1-6, the V gene TRBV12-3 or TRBV12-4; D call uncertain. CDR3 length equals 12 residues. V was pared by 6 bases and J by 6 bases, with 6 bases between. CDR3 sequence reads: CASSPFNSPLHF. The CDR3 DNA reads as TGTGCCAGCAGCCCCTTTAATTCACCCCTCCACTTT.

The V call is TRBV5-1, the J call TRBJ2-5, with D possibly matching TRBD2 (6 bases). Looked up from germline, CDR1 is SGHRS and CDR2 is YFSETQ. This CDR3 spans 14 amino acids. V lost 2 bases and J 0 bases, leaving 8 bases between the germline ends. CDR3: CASSFLADQETQYF. The CDR3 bases are TGCGCCAGCAGCTTTTTAGCGGACCAAGAGACCCAGTACTTC.

V and J are TRBV20-1 and TRBJ2-4; TRBD2 agrees at 16 bases. With the DNA end fitting TRBJ2-1 better, the J assignment may be wrong. This CDR3 has 16 residues. From germline, CDR1 is DFQATT and CDR2 SNEGSKA (reference sequence). CDR3 protein: CSARPGTSGGEGEQFF. The CDR3 coding sequence is TGCAGTGCTAGACCTGGGACTAGCGGGGGGGAAGGTGAGCAGTTCTTC.

This clonotype was seen at least ten times. This rearrangement joins TRBV12-3 or TRBV12-4 to TRBJ2-4; D is perhaps TRBD2 (6 bases). The CDR3 extends over 16 amino acids. The V end lost 0 bases, the J end lost 4 bases, and 13 bases lay between the germline ends. For the CDR3, the DNA is TGTGCCAGCAGTTTAGCGGTGGGAGGCCGGAAAAACATTCAGTACTTC. The encoded protein is CASSLAVGGRKNIQYF.

This clonotype was picked up many times. The chain joins TRBV12-3 or TRBV12-4 to TRBJ1-6, with TRBD1 matching 9 bases. The CDR3 contains 15 residues. The trim removed 1 base at V and 8 bases at J, leaving 3 bases unmatched. CDR3 coding DNA: TGTGCCAGCAGTTTAGTTTGGACAGGGGATTCACCCCTCCACTTT. The encoded protein is CASSLVWTGDSPLHF.

This clonotype has only a few counts. The J gene is TRBJ2-7, the V gene TRBV14; TRBD2 agrees at 8 bases. V lost 0 bases to trimming and J lost 3 bases; unmatched junction nucleotides: 4. CDR3 length equals 15 residues. Germline CDR1 reads SGHDN; CDR2 reads FVKESK. The CDR3 reads CASSQDSAGVYEQYF. DNA of the CDR3: TGTGCCAGCAGCCAAGATTCAGCGGGGGTCTACGAGCAGTACTTC.